The rows below give T cell receptor beta chains drawn from one sample of a study of T cells after posttransplantation cyclophosphamide. Clones were read by immunoSEQ multiplex PCR, and TCRdb kept only the in-frame ones, dropping some. The table shows approximately 29,000 clones, with roughly 90% occurring only once. Material for sequencing was PBMCs. These receptors came from a man between 50 and 59 years old. Each CDR3 is given with its conserved first and last residue. The D gene is left open where the match is weak. Only some rows state a clone size, as once, few, many or a class for expanded clones.

J gene | D gene | clone size | V gene | CDR3 protein | CDR3 DNA
TRBJ2-5 | TRBD2 | . | TRBV11-2 | CASSPGTSGTQYF | TGTGCCAGCAGCCCAGGGACTAGCGGGACCCAGTACTTC
TRBJ1-1 | . | . | TRBV5-1 | CASSRGGEGGTEAFF | TGCGCCAGCAGCCGGGGGGGGGAAGGGGGCACTGAAGCTTTCTTT
TRBJ2-3 | TRBD2 | . | TRBV9 | CASSPFTSGGSTDTQYF | TGTGCCAGCAGCCCCTTCACTAGCGGGGGTTCCACAGATACGCAGTATTTT
TRBJ2-1 | TRBD2 | . | TRBV9 | CASSVGLAGSYNEQFF | TGTGCCAGCAGCGTAGGACTAGCGGGTTCCTACAATGAGCAGTTCTTC
TRBJ2-5 | . | . | TRBV10-3 | CAIQPRGRETQYF | TGTGCCATCCAGCCCAGGGGTAGAGAGACCCAGTACTTC
TRBJ1-2 | . | . | TRBV19 | CASSMGFRTENYGYTF | TGTGCCAGTAGTATGGGATTTCGGACAGAAAACTATGGCTACACCTTC
TRBJ2-7 | . | . | TRBV19 | CAIHGHSSYEQYF | TGTGCCATTCACGGTCACAGCTCCTACGAGCAGTACTTC
TRBJ1-6 | TRBD1 | . | TRBV6-6 | CASASTGSANSPLHF | TGTGCCAGCGCGTCGACAGGGTCCGCAAATTCACCCCTCCACTTT
TRBJ2-4 | TRBD2 | . | TRBV5-1 | CASRSSSGQNIQYF | TGCGCCAGCAGGTCGTCTAGCGGCCAAAACATTCAGTACTTC
TRBJ2-3 | TRBD2 | . | TRBV30 | CASGGADHTQYF | TGTGCCTCGGGGGGAGCCGACCATACGCAGTATTTT
TRBJ2-5 | . | . | TRBV12-5 | CASGLVRDSRGETQYF | TGTGCTAGTGGTTTGGTACGGGACTCCCGGGGGGAGACCCAGTACTTC
TRBJ1-5 | TRBD1 | . | TRBV6-1 | CASSGYRGRGQPQHF | TGTGCCAGCAGCGGTTACAGGGGAAGGGGACAGCCCCAGCATTTT
TRBJ2-5 | . | few | TRBV10-3 | CAISDVGRPEETQYF | TGTGCCATCAGTGATGTGGGGAGACCGGAAGAGACCCAGTACTTC
TRBJ2-5 | . | . | TRBV5-6 | CASSLWSGRETQYF | TGTGCCAGCAGCTTGTGGTCAGGGAGGGAGACCCAGTACTTC
TRBJ2-1 | TRBD2 | few | TRBV29-1 | CSVEGLAEYNEQFF | TGCAGCGTTGAGGGACTAGCGGAGTACAATGAGCAGTTCTTC
TRBJ1-2 | . | . | TRBV20-1 | CSARLGQSYTF | TGCAGTGCTAGACTCGGACAGAGCTACACCTTC
TRBJ2-1 | . | . | TRBV7-3 | CASSLTPTRSNEQFF | TGTGCCAGCAGCTTAACCCCCACTAGAAGCAATGAGCAGTTCTTC
TRBJ1-4 | . | . | TRBV7-9 | CASRNIRGGFGEAKLFF | TGTGCCAGCAGAAATATTCGAGGAGGGTTCGGAGAAGCAAAACTGTTTTTT
TRBJ2-2 | . | . | TRBV29-1 | CSVQGEDVTGELFF | TGCAGCGTACAAGGGGAGGACGTCACCGGGGAGCTGTTTTTT
TRBJ2-1 | TRBD2 | . | TRBV4-2 | CASSQDRGGYNEQFF | TGTGCCAGCAGCCAAGATCGGGGGGGCTACAATGAGCAGTTCTTC
TRBJ1-6 | . | . | TRBV4-2 | CASSQAQAPSSSPLHF | TGTGCCAGCAGCCAGGCACAGGCTCCGTCGAGTTCACCCCTCCACTTT
TRBJ1-1 | TRBD1 | . | TRBV15 | CATSRGTGVGNTEAFF | TGTGCCACCAGCAGAGGGACAGGGGTAGGGAACACTGAAGCTTTCTTT
TRBJ2-6 | TRBD1 | . | TRBV19 | CASSTPGTGPSGANVLTF | TGTGCCAGTAGTACCCCCGGGACAGGGCCCTCTGGGGCCAACGTCCTGACTTTC
TRBJ1-5 | . | . | TRBV6-6 | CASTLTKEQPQHF | TGTGCCAGCACCCTGACTAAGGAACAGCCCCAGCATTTT
TRBJ2-3 | . | . | TRBV7-9 | CASTSTDTQYF | TGTGCCAGCACCTCCACAGATACGCAGTATTTT
TRBJ1-1 | TRBD1 | . | TRBV28 | CASSLGTGGVFGTDEAFF | TGTGCCAGCAGTTTAGGTACAGGGGGCGTTTTTGGGACCGATGAAGCTTTCTTT
TRBJ1-1 | . | few | TRBV10-3 | CAISTPGPNTEAFF | TGTGCCATCAGCACTCCAGGGCCGAACACTGAAGCTTTCTTT
TRBJ1-3 | TRBD1 | . | TRBV25-1 | CASGRGLGNTIYF | TGTGCCAGCGGCAGGGGGTTGGGAAACACCATATATTTT
TRBJ1-3 | . | . | TRBV4-1 | CASSQDHSSGNTIYF | TGCGCCAGCAGCCAAGATCACAGCTCTGGAAACACCATATATTTT
TRBJ2-3 | . | . | TRBV30 | CAWSRLTGSTDTQYF | TGTGCCTGGAGTAGGCTAACGGGATCCACAGATACGCAGTATTTT
TRBJ2-7 | TRBD2 | . | TRBV4-2 | CASSQDSGGVYEQYF | TGTGCCAGCAGCCAGGATAGCGGGGGGGTTTACGAGCAGTACTTC
TRBJ2-3 | . | . | TRBV9 | CASSFQGRSADTQYF | TGTGCCAGCAGCTTTCAGGGGCGGAGCGCAGATACGCAGTATTTT
TRBJ2-4 | . | . | TRBV6-1 | CATLDSTLAKNIQYF | TGTGCCACCCTGGACAGTACACTAGCCAAAAACATTCAGTACTTC
TRBJ1-2 | . | . | TRBV9 | CASSVAGNTRVYGYTF | TGTGCCAGCAGCGTAGCGGGAAATACAAGGGTGTACGGCTACACCTTC
TRBJ2-1 | . | . | TRBV19 | CASSIITGSHEQFF | TGTGCCAGTAGTATAATCACAGGGAGCCATGAGCAGTTCTTC